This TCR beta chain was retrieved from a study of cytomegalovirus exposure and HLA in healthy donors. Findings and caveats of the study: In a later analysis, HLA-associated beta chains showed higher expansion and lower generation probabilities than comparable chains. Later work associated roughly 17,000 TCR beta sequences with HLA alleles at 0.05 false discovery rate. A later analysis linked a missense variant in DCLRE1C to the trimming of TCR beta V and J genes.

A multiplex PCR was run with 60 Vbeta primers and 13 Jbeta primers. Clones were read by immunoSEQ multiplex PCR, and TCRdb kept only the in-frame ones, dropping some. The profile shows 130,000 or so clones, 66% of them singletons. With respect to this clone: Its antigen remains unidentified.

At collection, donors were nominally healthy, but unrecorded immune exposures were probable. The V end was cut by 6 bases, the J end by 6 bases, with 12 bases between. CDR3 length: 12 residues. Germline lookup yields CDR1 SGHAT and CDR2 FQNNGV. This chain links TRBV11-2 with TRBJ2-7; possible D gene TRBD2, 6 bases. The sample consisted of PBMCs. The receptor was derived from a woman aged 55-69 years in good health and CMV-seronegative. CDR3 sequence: CASSATEGEQYF. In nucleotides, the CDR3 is TGTGCCAGCAGTGCGACGGAGGGCGAGCAGTACTTC.